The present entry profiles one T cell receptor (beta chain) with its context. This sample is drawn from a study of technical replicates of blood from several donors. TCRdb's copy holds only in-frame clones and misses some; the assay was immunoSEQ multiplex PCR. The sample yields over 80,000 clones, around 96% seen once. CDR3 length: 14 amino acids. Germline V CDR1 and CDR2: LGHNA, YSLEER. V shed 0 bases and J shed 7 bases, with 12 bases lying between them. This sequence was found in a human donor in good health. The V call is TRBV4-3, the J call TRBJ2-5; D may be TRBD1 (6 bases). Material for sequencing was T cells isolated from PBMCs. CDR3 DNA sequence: TGCGCCAGCAGCCAAGACACAGGGCTGGCGACCCAGTACTTC. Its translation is CASSQDTGLATQYF.